This is a list of T cell receptor beta chains from one sample in a study of cytomegalovirus exposure and HLA in healthy donors. Some clones are missing from TCRdb's copy, which holds only in-frame ones; the method was immunoSEQ multiplex PCR. The repertoire has just over 150,000 clones, 84% of them found once; the top ten carry around 2%. What was sequenced was PBMCs. These receptors all come from a man between 18 and 35 years old in good health and CMV-seronegative. The conserved cysteine and the conserved F or W are not part of the CDR3 here.

V: TRBV23-1; length: 13; J: TRBJ1-6; CDR3: ARGQGGSYNSPLH
V: TRBV5-6; length: 9; J: TRBJ2-5; CDR3: ASSAGETQY
V: TRBV19; length: 11; J: -; CDR3: ASSSGQGAEQY
V: TRBV5-1; length: 15; J: TRBJ2-6; CDR3: ASSRYGQASGANVLT
V: TRBV7-9; length: 11; J: TRBJ2-2; CDR3: ASSPPGTGELF
V: TRBV7-8; length: 14; J: TRBJ2-3; CDR3: ASRPDRGQREDTQY
V: TRBV27; length: 13; J: TRBJ2-3; CDR3: ASSFLAGSTDTQY
V: TRBV4-1; length: 15; J: TRBJ2-1; CDR3: ASSPKLLAGGNNEQF
V: TRBV5-1; length: 14; J: TRBJ2-7; CDR3: ASSLRGTGGGHEQY
V: TRBV4-2; length: 13; J: TRBJ1-3; CDR3: ASSQGDSSGNTIY
V: TRBV10-3; length: 12; J: TRBJ2-7; CDR3: AISDLTGSHGQY
V: TRBV27; length: 13; J: TRBJ2-7; CDR3: ASSLSTGVVYEQY
V: TRBV19; length: 11; J: TRBJ1-5; CDR3: ASNDRDNQPQH
V: TRBV10-3; length: 11; J: TRBJ1-1; CDR3: AIRGTGNIEAF
V: TRBV9; length: 16; J: TRBJ2-2; CDR3: ASSDQHGTSGNTGELF
V: TRBV11-2; length: 13; J: TRBJ1-4; CDR3: ASSLGDRDFEKLF
V: TRBV9; length: 14; J: TRBJ2-5; CDR3: ASSVGTSAPTETQY
V: TRBV28; length: 13; J: TRBJ1-5; CDR3: ASSLLLGAYQPQH
V: TRBV7-9; length: 14; J: TRBJ1-2; CDR3: SSSLWGTGALSGYT
V: TRBV19; length: 14; J: TRBJ1-1; CDR3: ASSTRRTGVFTEAF
V: TRBV4-1; length: 13; J: TRBJ2-3; CDR3: ASSGTRGSTDTQY
V: TRBV6-5; length: 11; J: TRBJ2-7; CDR3: ASRPGQSYEQY
V: TRBV5-6; length: 11; J: TRBJ1-6; CDR3: ASSEGSNSPLH
V: TRBV5-1; length: 14; J: TRBJ1-5; CDR3: ASSLGDREFNQPQH
V: TRBV28; length: 14; J: TRBJ1-4; CDR3: ASSQTAVATNEKLF
V: TRBV7-9; length: 12; J: TRBJ1-5; CDR3: ASSQGRADQPQH
V: TRBV28; length: 10; J: TRBJ1-5; CDR3: ASSRGAGHQH
V: TRBV6-1; length: 11; J: TRBJ2-7; CDR3: ASGRAGEGEQY
V: TRBV29-1; length: 13; J: TRBJ2-7; CDR3: SVLRLTGRTYEQY
V: TRBV28; length: 13; J: TRBJ1-5; CDR3: ASIGGGGGEQPQH
V: TRBV5-8; length: 11; J: TRBJ1-2; CDR3: ASSPTTADGYT
V: TRBV5-4; length: 14; J: TRBJ2-1; CDR3: ASSSRGLVSYNEQF
V: TRBV6-1; length: 12; J: TRBJ2-3; CDR3: ASSARGGTTVAY
V: TRBV11-3; length: 13; J: TRBJ2-2; CDR3: ASSLVGAGTGELF
V: TRBV4-3; length: 13; J: TRBJ2-7; CDR3: ASSARTGGYYEQY
V: TRBV5-6; length: 11; J: TRBJ1-1; CDR3: ASSFGTGDEAF
V: TRBV9; length: 11; J: TRBJ2-6; CDR3: ASSPFRANVLT
V: TRBV29-1; length: 13; J: TRBJ1-4; CDR3: SVGDSRTTNEKLF
V: TRBV5-4; length: 12; J: TRBJ1-5; CDR3: ASSLDGGRQPQH
V: TRBV2; length: 13; J: TRBJ2-2; CDR3: ASSDRGQETGELF
V: TRBV19; length: 12; J: TRBJ2-3; CDR3: ASSTDRAADTQY
V: TRBV6-5; length: 11; J: TRBJ2-7; CDR3: ASSWDRGHEQY
V: TRBV5-1; length: 15; J: TRBJ2-5; CDR3: ASSLGVLGTLQETQY
V: TRBV28; length: 13; J: TRBJ2-1; CDR3: ASSRSGDSYNEQF
V: TRBV19; length: 12; J: TRBJ1-6; CDR3: ATWQGTRNSPLH
V: TRBV6-1; length: 11; J: TRBJ2-5; CDR3: ASNRQGTETQY
V: TRBV6-6; length: 13; J: TRBJ2-3; CDR3: ATQLLRGGTDTQY
V: TRBV7-3; length: 13; J: TRBJ2-1; CDR3: ASSLNLVSYNEQF
V: TRBV11-3; length: 10; J: TRBJ2-1; CDR3: ASSLEGDEQF